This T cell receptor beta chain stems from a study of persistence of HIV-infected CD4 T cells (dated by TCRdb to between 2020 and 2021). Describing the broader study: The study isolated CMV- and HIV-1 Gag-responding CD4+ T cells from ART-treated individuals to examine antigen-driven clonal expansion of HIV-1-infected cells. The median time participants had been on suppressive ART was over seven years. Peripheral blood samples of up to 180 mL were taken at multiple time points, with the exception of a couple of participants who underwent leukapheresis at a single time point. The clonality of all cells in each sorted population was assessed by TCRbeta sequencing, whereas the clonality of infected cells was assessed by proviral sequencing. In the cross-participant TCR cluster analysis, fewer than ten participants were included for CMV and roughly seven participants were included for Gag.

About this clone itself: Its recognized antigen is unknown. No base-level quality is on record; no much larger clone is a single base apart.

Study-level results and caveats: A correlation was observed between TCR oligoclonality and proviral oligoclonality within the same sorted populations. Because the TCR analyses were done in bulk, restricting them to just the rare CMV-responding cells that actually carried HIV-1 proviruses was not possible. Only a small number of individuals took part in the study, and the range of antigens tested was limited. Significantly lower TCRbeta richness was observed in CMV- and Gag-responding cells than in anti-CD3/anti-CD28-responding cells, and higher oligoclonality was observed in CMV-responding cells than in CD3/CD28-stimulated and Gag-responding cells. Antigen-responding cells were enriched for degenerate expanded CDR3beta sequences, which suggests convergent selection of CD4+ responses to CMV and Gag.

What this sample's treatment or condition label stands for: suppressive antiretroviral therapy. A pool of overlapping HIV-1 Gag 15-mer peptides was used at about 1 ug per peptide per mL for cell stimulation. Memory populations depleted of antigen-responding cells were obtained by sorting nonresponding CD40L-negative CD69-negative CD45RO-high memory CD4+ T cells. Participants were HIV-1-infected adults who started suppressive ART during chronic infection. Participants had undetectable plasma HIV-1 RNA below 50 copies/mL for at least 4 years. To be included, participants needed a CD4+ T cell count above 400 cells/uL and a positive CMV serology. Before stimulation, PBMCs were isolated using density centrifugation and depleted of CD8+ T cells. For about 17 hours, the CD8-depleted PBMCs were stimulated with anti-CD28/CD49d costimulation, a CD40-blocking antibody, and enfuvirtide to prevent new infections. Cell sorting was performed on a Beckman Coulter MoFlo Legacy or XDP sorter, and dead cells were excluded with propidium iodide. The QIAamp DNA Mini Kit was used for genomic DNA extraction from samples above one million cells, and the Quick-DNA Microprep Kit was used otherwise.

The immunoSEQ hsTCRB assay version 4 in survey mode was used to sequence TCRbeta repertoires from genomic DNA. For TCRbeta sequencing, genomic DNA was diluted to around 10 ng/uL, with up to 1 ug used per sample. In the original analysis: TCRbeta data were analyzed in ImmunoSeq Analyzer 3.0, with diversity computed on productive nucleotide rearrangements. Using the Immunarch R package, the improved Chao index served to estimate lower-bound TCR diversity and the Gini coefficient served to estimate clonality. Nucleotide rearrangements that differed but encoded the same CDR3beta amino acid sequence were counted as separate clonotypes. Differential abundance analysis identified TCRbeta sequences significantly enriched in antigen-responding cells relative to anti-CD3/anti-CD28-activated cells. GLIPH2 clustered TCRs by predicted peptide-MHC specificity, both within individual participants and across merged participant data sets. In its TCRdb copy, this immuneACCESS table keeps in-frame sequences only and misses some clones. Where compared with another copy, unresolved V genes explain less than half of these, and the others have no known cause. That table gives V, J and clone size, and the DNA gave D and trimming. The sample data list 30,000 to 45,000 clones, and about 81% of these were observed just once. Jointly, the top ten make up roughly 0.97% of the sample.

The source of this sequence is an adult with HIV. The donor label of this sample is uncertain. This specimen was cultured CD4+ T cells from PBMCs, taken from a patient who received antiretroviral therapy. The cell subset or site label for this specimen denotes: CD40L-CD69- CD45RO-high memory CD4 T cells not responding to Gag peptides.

The CDR3 protein sequence reads: CASSDLPQGAAEAFF. The sequence in DNA is TGTGCCAGCAGCGATCTCCCACAGGGGGCCGCTGAAGCTTTCTTT. The chain is assembled from TRBV9 and TRBJ1-1, and 9 bases in between align with TRBD1. The germline V gene gives CDR1 as SGDLS and CDR2 as YYNGEE. Unmatched junction bases come to 9, with V trimmed by 3 bases and J by 6 bases. Spanning cysteine to phenylalanine, the CDR3 consists of 15 amino acids. CDR3 DNA only is kept here, 45 bases in frame from base 1.